This is a list of T cell receptor beta chains from one sample in a study of Ad26.COV2.S vaccination and SARS-CoV-2 variants. Sequenced by immunoSEQ multiplex PCR; TCRdb stores in-frame clones only, minus some. The sample lists hundreds of thousands of clones; approximately 88% were seen once. The sample consisted of peripheral blood, taken in a trial of Ad26.COV2.S vaccine versus placebo. The source of these receptors is a person between 18 and 60 years old who received the Ad26.COV2.S COVID-19 vaccine or a placebo. The CDR3 runs from the conserved cysteine through the conserved F or W. A D gene is named only where the DNA matches it firmly. Clone sizes are given selectively: once, few, many, or a class where the clone is expanded.

>14|TRBJ1-5|-|TRBD1|TRBV2
CASTGTGGVEPQHF
TGTGCCAGCACTGGAACAGGGGGCGTGGAGCCCCAGCATTTT
>13|TRBJ1-2|-|-|TRBV18
CASSPGVSYGYTF
TGTGCCAGCTCCCCTGGCGTTAGCTATGGCTACACCTTC
>15|TRBJ2-7|-|TRBD2|TRBV6-6
CASSYSGLEQSEQYF
TGTGCCAGCAGTTACTCGGGACTAGAGCAATCCGAGCAGTACTTC
>15|TRBJ2-7|-|-|TRBV6-5
CASSYSRQSLSEQYF
TGTGCCAGCAGTTACTCGCGACAGAGTCTCTCCGAGCAGTACTTC
>17|TRBJ2-2|-|TRBD1|TRBV19
CASSPHRTGVHTGELFF
TGTGCCAGTAGCCCACATAGGACAGGGGTCCACACCGGGGAGCTGTTTTTT
>13|TRBJ2-3|few|TRBD2|TRBV4-2
CASRRGGSDTQYF
TGTGCCAGCAGGCGGGGGGGATCAGATACGCAGTATTTT
>14|TRBJ1-1|-|-|TRBV14
CASSQDTRNTEAFF
TGTGCCAGCAGCCAAGACACCCGGAACACTGAAGCTTTCTTT
>15|TRBJ2-7|-|TRBD1|TRBV6-5
CASSLDRGTAYEQYF
TGTGCCAGCAGTTTGGACAGGGGAACGGCCTACGAGCAGTACTTC
>12|TRBJ2-5|once|-|TRBV3-1/TRBV3-2
CASSPSWRSQYF
TGTGCCAGCAGCCCTTCGTGGAGGTCCCAGTACTTC
>18|TRBJ2-3|-|TRBD1|TRBV30
CAWGWGTGTITLPDTQYF
TGTGCCTGGGGGTGGGGGACAGGGACCATAACCCTTCCAGATACGCAGTATTTT
>14|TRBJ2-7|-|TRBD2|TRBV19
CASTSGGGSDEQYF
TGTGCCAGTACGAGTGGCGGGGGGAGTGACGAGCAGTACTTC
>11|TRBJ1-1|-|-|TRBV7-9
CASSRGAEAFF
TGTGCCAGCAGCCGTGGCGCTGAAGCTTTCTTT
>15|TRBJ2-3|-|-|TRBV11-3
CASSPRGGRTDTQYF
TGTGCCAGCAGCCCCCGCGGCGGTCGCACAGATACGCAGTATTTT
>15|TRBJ1-4|-|-|TRBV7-9
CASSLASRVMGKLFF
TGTGCCAGCAGCTTAGCATCCAGGGTCATGGGAAAACTGTTTTTT
>14|TRBJ2-1|-|-|TRBV6-5
CATSGRGPYNEQFF
TGTGCCACCTCGGGGAGGGGGCCCTACAATGAGCAGTTCTTC
>15|TRBJ2-7|-|-|TRBV7-9
CASSFVAEGSYEQYF
TGTGCCAGCAGCTTCGTAGCGGAGGGCTCCTACGAGCAGTACTTC
>12|TRBJ1-6|-|-|TRBV7-8
CASRGPFTPLHF
TGTGCCAGCAGGGGCCCTTTTACACCCCTCCACTTT
>15|TRBJ1-3|few|TRBD1|TRBV7-9
CASSFERTGGNTIYF
TGTGCCAGCAGCTTCGAACGGACAGGGGGAAACACCATATATTTT
>15|TRBJ1-1|-|-|TRBV11-2
CASSLYPTRDGEAFF
TGTGCCAGCAGCTTATACCCAACTCGGGACGGTGAAGCTTTCTTT
>13|TRBJ1-1|-|-|TRBV19
CASSIQVNTEAFF
TGTGCCAGTAGTATACAGGTGAACACTGAAGCTTTCTTT
>12|TRBJ1-2|-|-|TRBV12-3/TRBV12-4
CASSQGNYGYTF
TGTGCCAGCAGCCAGGGGAACTATGGCTACACCTTC
>15|TRBJ1-2|-|-|TRBV19
CASSPRTFLNYGYTF
TGTGCCAGTAGTCCCCGGACCTTTCTTAACTATGGCTACACCTTC
>15|TRBJ2-1|-|TRBD2|TRBV7-9
CASSRRAGGIDEQFF
TGTGCCAGCAGCAGACGAGCGGGGGGCATCGATGAGCAGTTCTTC
>18|TRBJ1-6|-|TRBD1|TRBV7-2
CASSPPGQGVNYNSPLHF
TGTGCCAGCAGCCCCCCAGGACAGGGGGTAAACTATAATTCACCCCTCCACTTT
>15|TRBJ1-4|once|-|TRBV29-1
CSVGRDGSTNEKLFF
TGCAGCGTTGGGCGGGACGGGTCAACTAATGAAAAACTGTTTTTT
>15|TRBJ2-7|-|TRBD1|TRBV7-8
CASSTEFQGAGEQYF
TGTGCCAGCAGCACGGAATTCCAGGGGGCTGGGGAGCAGTACTTC
>15|TRBJ1-4|few|-|TRBV3-1/TRBV3-2
CASSQDLGQDEKLFF
TGTGCCAGCAGCCAAGACCTGGGTCAAGATGAAAAACTGTTTTTT